This entry lists 10 T cell receptor beta chains sequenced from one sample in a study of cytomegalovirus exposure and HLA in healthy donors. PCR involved 60 Vbeta and 13 Jbeta primers. Sequenced by immunoSEQ multiplex PCR; TCRdb stores in-frame clones only, minus some. The repertoire shows approximately 100,000 clones; the top ten hold more than 0.5%. The sequenced sample consisted of PBMCs. The receptors were sampled from a man between 50 and 59 years old in good health and CMV-seronegative.

V is TRBV4-2 and J is TRBJ1-5, with TRBD1 matching over 9 bases. V gave up 0 bases and J gave up 6 bases; unmatched junction bases: 9. Germline values: CDR1 LGHNA, CDR2 YNFKEQ. This CDR3 is 17 amino acids long. CDR3 protein: CASSQDYPQGALQPQHF. The CDR3 DNA follows: TGTGCCAGCAGCCAAGACTACCCACAGGGGGCACTTCAGCCCCAGCATTTT.

V usage is TRBV4-3 and J usage is TRBJ1-5, with 7 bases aligning to TRBD1. CDR3 length: 14 residues. Per the germline V gene, CDR1 is LGHNA and CDR2 is YSLEER. The J segment lost 6 bases and the V segment lost 5 bases, leaving 7 bases of the junction unmatched. The CDR3 DNA reads as TGCGCCAGCAGCTTAGACAGGGCTCCTCAGCCCCAGCATTTT. Encoded protein: CASSLDRAPQPQHF.

The gene calls are TRBV4-3 and TRBJ2-7; TRBD1 agrees at 8 bases. The length of the CDR3 is 14 residues. V shed 0 bases and J 3 bases; nucleotides not matched to a gene: 1. CDR1 is LGHNA, CDR2 YSLEER, per germline. The CDR3 DNA reads TGCGCCAGCAGCCAAGAGACAGGGGACTACGAGCAGTACTTC. It translates to CASSQETGDYEQYF.

This rearrangement joins TRBV4-3 to TRBJ1-1, with D unresolved. V was shortened by 0 bases and J by 8 bases, with 16 bases between the two germline ends. From germline, CDR1 is LGHNA and CDR2 YSLEER. This CDR3 comprises 15 residues. The CDR3 protein is CASSQDFRRQAEAFF. The CDR3 nucleotides read TGCGCCAGCAGCCAAGACTTTCGTCGACAAGCAGAAGCTTTCTTT.

The chain carries TRBV6-1 and TRBJ1-3; tentative D call: TRBD1 (5 bases). CDR1 and CDR2 (germline): MNHNS, SASEGT. The CDR3 spans 15 residues. Trimming pared 9 bases from V and 3 bases from J, leaving 18 bases between. As DNA, the CDR3 is TGTGCCAGTACCCGGGGGTGGGCAGATGGAAACACCATATATTTT. Protein: CASTRGWADGNTIYF.

A remark on this clone: This sample includes further DNA sequences coding for the same CDR3. The chain recombines TRBV19 with TRBJ1-1; 10 bases map to TRBD1. V trimming: 6 bases; J trimming: 11 bases; junction bases outside the gene matches: 12. CDR1 LNHDA and CDR2 SQIVND come from the germline V gene (reference sequence). The CDR3 is 14 residues long. The CDR3: CASSSLTGGAPAFF. The CDR3 DNA is TGTGCCAGTAGCAGCCTGACAGGGGGCGCCCCGGCTTTCTTT.

This chain links TRBV11-3 with TRBJ2-7, with D tentatively TRBD1 (6 bases). CDR3 size: 11 residues. V was cut by 8 bases and J by 5 bases, with 10 bases left in between. Germline CDR1 and CDR2: SGHNT and YENEEA. CDR3: CASGNRDEQYF. The CDR3 bases are TGTGCCAGCGGAAACAGGGACGAGCAGTACTTC.

CDR3 sequence reads: CASSPGTGSYEQYF. DNA for the CDR3: TGTGCCAGCAGCCCTGGGACAGGGTCTTACGAGCAGTACTTC. The chain couples TRBV7-2 to TRBJ2-7, with 9 bases aligning to TRBD1. CDR1 and CDR2 (germline): SGHTA, FQGNSA. The V gene end was trimmed by 5 bases and the J gene end by 4 bases; junction bases not matched to a gene: 6. The CDR3 is made up of 14 amino acids.

The V call is TRBV6-6, the J call TRBJ2-5; 8 bases match TRBD1. Per germline, CDR1 MNHNY and CDR2 SVGAGI (reference sequence). This CDR3 spans 16 amino acids. V gave up 2 bases and J gave up 5 bases; unmatched junction bases: 10. The CDR3 is CASSYHHLRGHETQYF. The CDR3 DNA reads TGTGCCAGCAGTTACCACCACCTCAGGGGGCACGAGACCCAGTACTTC.

The V call is TRBV19, the J call TRBJ1-5; D may be TRBD1 (5 bases). V lost 7 bases, J lost 7 bases, and 17 bases lay in between. CDR3 length equals 14 residues. From germline, CDR1 is LNHDA and CDR2 SQIVND (reference sequence). The CDR3 nucleotides read TGTGCCAGTAACCCAGGAGGGTGGGACCAGCCCCAGCATTTT. Amino acid sequence: CASNPGGWDQPQHF.